Here is one T cell receptor beta chain with its context. Antigen specificity is unknown. This entry belongs to a study of identifying expanded T cells in peripheral blood. Study observations and caveats: About 1.2 clones differed between technical replicates, versus approximately 17 and 20 over time.

The V end lost 3 bases, the J end lost 0 bases, and 5 bases lay between the germline ends. The CDR3 sequence is 13 residues long. Germline V gene sequence: CDR1 SGDLS, CDR2 YYNGEE. Assay: immunoSEQ multiplex PCR; the TCRdb copy retains only in-frame clones and omits some. The sample includes some 91,000 clones, more than 70% of them seen just once. The receptor comes from a person between 18 and 70 years old in good health. Sequenced material: blood. The chain has TRBV9 and TRBJ2-3, with D unresolved. CDR3 protein: CASSDISTDTQYF. As DNA, the CDR3 is TGTGCCAGCAGCGACATCAGCACAGATACGCAGTATTTT.